One and the same sample provided the 21 T cell receptor beta chains below, sequenced in a study of coeliac disease (dated by TCRdb to between 2020 and 2023). Libraries were built with the immunoSEQ multiplex PCR assay. The clones in this table, taken by TCRdb from immuneACCESS, are in-frame only. Not every clone is retained; where verified, under half of the shortfall comes from an unresolved V gene, and the cause of the rest is unknown. This sample comprises about 4,700 clones, 60% to 70% of them detected only once. The ten most abundant clones make up about 11% of the sample. The sequenced sample was lamina propria lymphocytes from the gut. The cell subset or site label for this specimen denotes: lamina propria cell (LPC) fraction of small intestinal biopsy. The receptors derive from a woman aged 65 to 85 with celiac disease.

The chain has TRBV6-1 and TRBJ1-2; a weak D match, TRBD1 (6 bases). The CDR3 has 12 residues. Trimming stripped 8 bases from V and 4 bases from J, with 11 bases between. CDR1 MNHNS and CDR2 SASEGT come from the germline V gene. CDR3 in DNA: TGTGCCAGCGACAGGTCTTTCTATGGCTACACCTTC. Protein: CASDRSFYGYTF.

The V gene is TRBV7-9, the J gene TRBJ2-3; D unresolved. The V end was cut by 8 bases, the J end by 4 bases, with 13 bases between. Germline values: CDR1 SEHNR, CDR2 FQNEAQ (reference sequence). The CDR3 is made up of 13 amino acids. In DNA, the CDR3 is TGTGCCAGCGGCCCTCTCTCACCAGATACGCAGTATTTT. Its translation: CASGPLSPDTQYF.

The V and J genes are TRBV6-6 and TRBJ1-1; 7 bases align to TRBD1. From germline, CDR1 is MNHNY and CDR2 SVGAGI (reference sequence). V trimming: 0 bases; J trimming: 9 bases; junction bases outside the gene matches: 7. This CDR3 is 14 amino acids long. The CDR3, as DNA: TGTGCCAGCAGTTACTCGTCAGGGGGTATGAAAGCTTTCTTT. As protein: CASSYSSGGMKAFF.

In regard to this clone: One end of the junction does not line up with germline, which may come from a read error. The chain joins TRBV4-3 to TRBJ2-2; D unclear. The V gene's germline CDR1 is LGHNA and CDR2 YSLEER. This CDR3 comprises 14 residues. CDR3 loop: CASSYRLNSGELFF. CDR3 bases: TGCGCCAGCAGCTACCGCTTGAACAGCGGGGAGCTGTTTTTT.

This clone is medium-sized within its sample. This rearrangement joins TRBV6-5 to TRBJ2-7, with D maybe TRBD2 (6 bases). This CDR3 is built from 14 residues. V lost 8 bases and J 2 bases, leaving 16 bases between the germline ends. Germline assignment: CDR1 MNHEY and CDR2 SVGAGI. The CDR3 loop is CASGRRGGTYEQYF. DNA of the CDR3: TGTGCCAGCGGTAGGCGCGGAGGGACCTACGAGCAGTACTTC.

This clone was counted between two and nine times. CDR3 nucleotides: TGTGCCAGCTCGCCGTCGGGACAGGGCGTTTCCGAAGCTTTCTTT. It translates to CASSPSGQGVSEAFF. The chain is built from TRBV18 and TRBJ1-1; the match to TRBD1 covers 9 bases. V trimming: 6 bases; J trimming: 8 bases; junction bases outside the gene matches: 13. Germline values: CDR1 KGHSH, CDR2 LQKENI. CDR3 length equals 15 residues.

The J gene is TRBJ2-3, the V gene TRBV28; 11 bases are a match to TRBD2. The J segment lost 2 bases and the V segment lost 2 bases, leaving 6 bases of the junction unmatched. The CDR3 extends over 17 amino acids. Germline values: CDR1 MDHEN, CDR2 SYDVKM. The CDR3 region is CASSLLTSGDLTDTQYF. In DNA, the CDR3 is TGTGCCAGCAGTTTACTGACTAGCGGGGATCTCACAGATACGCAGTATTTT.

This clone has only a few counts. The J gene is TRBJ1-6, the V gene TRBV19; D is ambiguous. This CDR3 comprises 21 residues. The V end lost 5 bases, the J end lost 0 bases, and 26 bases lay between the germline ends. From germline, CDR1 is LNHDA and CDR2 SQIVND (reference sequence). The CDR3 is CASSPSSSRSLKSSYNSPLHF. CDR3 nucleotides: TGTGCCAGTAGTCCCAGTTCGTCGAGGTCCCTCAAGAGCTCCTATAATTCACCCCTCCACTTT.

By sample share, this clone is large (0.1 to 1%). The CDR3 DNA is TGTGCCATCAGTGAGTTTTTGACAGATAATAACTATGGCTACACCTTC. This sequence encodes CAISEFLTDNNYGYTF. The chain combines TRBV10-3 with TRBJ1-2; weak D call: TRBD1 (5 bases). Germline CDR1 ENHRY, CDR2 SYGVKD. This CDR3 has 16 residues. Trimming took 1 base from V and 1 from J, leaving 13 bases between them.

The table lists this clone with a few counts. The chain combines TRBV6-1 with TRBJ1-2; the D is unclear. V was cut by 8 bases and J by 2 bases, with 12 bases left in between. Germline V gives CDR1 MNHNS, CDR2 SASEGT. The CDR3 is 13 residues long. Written as DNA, the CDR3 is TGTGCCAGCGGCCCCCCGTGGAACTATGGCTACACCTTC. Translation gives CASGPPWNYGYTF.

This clone was counted only a few times. The V gene is TRBV18, the J gene TRBJ2-5, with 12 bases matching TRBD1. The CDR3 contains 15 residues. The V and J ends lost 3 bases and 5 bases, in that order; junction bases with no gene match: 4. CDR1 is KGHSH, CDR2 LQKENI, per germline. CDR3 protein: CASSPGQGASETQYF. CDR3 bases: TGTGCCAGCTCACCGGGACAGGGGGCAAGCGAGACCCAGTACTTC.

This clone was detected a few times. V usage is TRBV29-1 and J usage is TRBJ1-2, with a possible D match to TRBD1 (6 bases). Trimming removed 4 bases from V and 8 bases from J, with 17 bases in between. This CDR3 has 13 residues. CDR1 and CDR2 from the germline V gene are SQVTM and ANQGSEA. As DNA, the CDR3 is TGCAGCGTTGCTACAGGGCCTGTTTTCGGCTACACCTTC. The encoded protein is CSVATGPVFGYTF.

CDR3: CASSLARGGYEQYF. The CDR3 bases are TGTGCCAGCAGCTTAGCTCGGGGGGGCTACGAGCAGTACTTC. V is TRBV7-8 and J is TRBJ2-5; 8 positions match TRBD2. Matching the DNA end better, TRBJ2-7 makes the J call doubtful. Germline assignment: CDR1 SGHVS and CDR2 FQNEAQ. The CDR3 consists of 14 residues.

V and J are TRBV2 and TRBJ2-3, with D perhaps TRBD2 (7 bases). The germline V gene has CDR1 SNHLY and CDR2 FYNNEI. The CDR3 contains 13 residues. V lost 6 bases and J lost 4, with 11 bases in between. The CDR3 DNA is TGTGCCAGCAGCGGGGGGCCCTCAGATACGCAGTATTTT. Translation: CASSGGPSDTQYF.

The chain is built from TRBV4-1 and TRBJ2-7, with D hard to call. Looked up from germline, CDR1 is MGHRA and CDR2 is YSYEKL. The germline V and J ends were trimmed by 1 base and 6 bases, with 16 bases remaining between them. The CDR3 loop spans 15 amino acids. The CDR3 loop is CASSQAPSLEAEQYF. The CDR3 DNA reads TGCGCCAGCAGCCAAGCCCCCTCCTTAGAGGCCGAGCAGTACTTC.

The chain couples TRBV4-1 to TRBJ1-4; 11 bases fit TRBD1. The CDR3 runs to 15 residues. V was clipped by 4 bases and J by 6 bases; unmatched bases: 4. Germline CDR1 is MGHRA and CDR2 is YSYEKL. CDR3: CASSPWGQGDEKLFF. The CDR3 region has the DNA TGCGCCAGCAGCCCCTGGGGACAGGGGGATGAAAAACTGTTTTTT.

This clone turned up a few times. The rearrangement links TRBV18 to TRBJ2-7; tentatively, D is TRBD1 (6 bases). Germline CDR1 is KGHSH and CDR2 is LQKENI. Trimming took off 2 bases at V and 2 bases at J, with 10 bases between the two ends. This CDR3 has 14 residues. The CDR3 protein is CASSPTGNPYEQYF. The CDR3 region has the DNA TGTGCCAGCTCACCAACAGGGAATCCCTACGAGCAGTACTTC.

This clone has just one count. The V call is TRBV7-8, the J call TRBJ2-1; TRBD2 matches at 10 bases. The CDR3 has 14 residues. From germline, CDR1 is SGHVS and CDR2 FQNEAQ. The V segment lost 1 base and the J segment 8 bases; nucleotides outside the gene matches: 2. The CDR3 DNA reads TGTGCCAGCAGCTTAGGCGGGACTAGCGATGAGCAGTTCTTC. As protein: CASSLGGTSDEQFF.

The chain combines TRBV19 with TRBJ2-7, with 9 bases lining up with TRBD1. Germline V gene lookup returns CDR1 LNHDA and CDR2 SQIVND (reference sequence). The CDR3 consists of 15 residues. V lost 5 bases, J lost 3 bases, and 8 bases stayed unmatched. The CDR3 coding sequence is TGTGCCAGTAGTTACAACAGGGGGCGGAACTACGAGCAGTACTTC. Its protein product is CASSYNRGRNYEQYF.

The gene calls are TRBV6-4 and TRBJ1-5; no reliable D call. V was shortened by 3 bases and J by 0 bases, with 15 bases between the two germline ends. The germline gives CDR1 MRHNA, CDR2 SNTAGT. CDR3 size: 17 residues. The CDR3 DNA reads as TGTGCCAGCAGTGAGGGAGCACGGAAGTTTAGCAATCAGCCCCAGCATTTT. It is translated as CASSEGARKFSNQPQHF.

The CDR3 spells CASGAGMNTQYF. For the CDR3, the DNA is TGTGCCAGCGGGGCGGGAATGAATACGCAGTATTTT. The chain has TRBV25-1 and TRBJ2-3; perhaps TRBD2 as D (6 bases). The V end was cut by 8 bases, the J end by 7 bases, with 13 bases between. Germline V gene sequence: CDR1 MGHDK, CDR2 SYGVNS. CDR3 size: 12 residues.